This TCR beta chain was sequenced in a study of Ad26.COV2.S vaccination and SARS-CoV-2 variants. Study background: Enrolled in COV1001, the donor was in the Ad26.COV2.S trial arm, which received the vaccine.

Study-wide results and limits: Analyses that measured TCR breadth and depth may have underestimated total T cell responses. Comparable non-spike TCR breadth was observed in vaccine and placebo recipients.

The treatment: around 19 received Ad26.COV2.S at low or high dose, single or two shots; five or six received placebo; per-sample allocation not given. Sampling happened 63 days after the first vaccine or placebo injection. At a Boston site, the person donating was an adult of 18-55 years. CDR1 and CDR2 from the germline V gene are LNHDA and SQIVND (reference sequence). The V and J ends lost 9 bases and 2 bases respectively, with 13 bases between them. CDR3 length equals 13 residues. Measured with immunoSEQ multiplex PCR; TCRdb has only the in-frame clones, and not every one. The table has 350,000 to 400,000 clones, 75% to 90% seen once. Points on this clone: Its target is unknown.

This clonotype was sampled from a person between 18 and 65 years old who received the Ad26.COV2.S COVID-19 vaccine or a placebo. The chain uses TRBV19 and TRBJ1-1, with D possibly being TRBD1 (5 bases). The input for sequencing was peripheral blood, taken in a trial of Ad26.COV2.S vaccine versus placebo. The CDR3 nucleotides are TGTGCCAGCGCCGCCGGGGGAAACACTGAAGCTTTCTTT. Translation gives CASAAGGNTEAFF.